The 28 T cell receptor beta chains presented below share a single source sample, sequenced in a study of naive and memory T cell subsets. An oligonucleotide containing a UMI was ligated to the 3' end of TCR cDNA. The SP2 primer and nested alpha and beta constant region primers amplified ligated cDNA in four rounds. TCRdb analysed the 5' RACE reads with MiXCR anew, one entry per CDR3 protein. Among tens of thousands of distinct CDR3 sequences listed, less than 10% were seen once. The origin of the receptors is a female donor in good health.

The chain recombines TRBV28 with TRBJ1-3; D not resolved. The CDR3 is made up of 16 amino acids. Germline values: CDR1 MDHEN, CDR2 SYDVKM. Trimming took 7 bases from V and 0 from J, leaving 16 bases between them. The DNA of the CDR3 is TGTGCCAGCACCTCGGGCGGTGTGAGCTCTGGAAACACCATATATTTT. Amino acid sequence: CASTSGGVSSGNTIYF.

This clonotype came up a few times. The rearrangement uses TRBV9 and TRBJ2-5; the match to TRBD2 covers 11 bases. The V and J ends lost 4 bases and 3 bases, in that order; junction bases with no gene match: 8. The V gene's germline CDR1 is SGDLS and CDR2 YYNGEE. The CDR3 totals 16 residues. The CDR3 nucleotides are TGTGCCAGCAGCACCGGGACTAGCGGAGTGGAAGAGACCCAGTACTTC. Protein sequence: CASSTGTSGVEETQYF. Filled out from reference TRBV9 and TRBJ2-5, the complete variable domain reads DSGVTQTPKHLITATGQRVTLRCSPRSGDLSVYWYQQSLDQGLQFLIQYYNGEERAKGNILERFSAQQFPDLHSELNLSSLELGDSALYFCASSTGTSGVEETQYFGPGTRLLVL.

This clonotype was found many times. The chain employs TRBV7-2 and TRBJ2-7; D is uncertain. CDR3 length: 12 residues. The V gene lost 3 bases and the J gene lost 7 bases, with 10 bases spanning the gap. Looked up from germline, CDR1 is SGHTA and CDR2 is FQGNSA. The DNA for the CDR3 is TGTGCCAGCAGCTTTCGTGGGGAAGAGCAGTACTTC. Translation: CASSFRGEEQYF.

The J gene is TRBJ1-5, the V gene TRBV29-1; 9 positions agree with TRBD1. This CDR3 region has 14 residues. Germline assignment: CDR1 SQVTM and CDR2 ANQGSEA. V was pared by 4 bases and J by 3 bases, with 4 bases of the junction left unmatched. DNA of the CDR3: TGCAGCGTTGGACAGGGGGGCATCAATCAGCCCCAGCATTTT. This gives the protein CSVGQGGINQPQHF.

This clonotype was seen many times. The chain uses TRBV6-5 and TRBJ1-1; weak D call: TRBD1 (5 bases). This CDR3 has 13 amino acids. Looked up from germline, CDR1 is MNHEY and CDR2 is SVGAGI. V lost 8 bases and J lost 8, with 18 bases in between. CDR3 DNA sequence: TGTGCCAGCGCCCCTCGCCCAGGGTTCGAAGCTTTCTTT. Protein: CASAPRPGFEAFF.

This clonotype was seen ten or more times. V gene TRBV12-3 or TRBV12-4 combines with J gene TRBJ2-5; 11 nucleotides line up with TRBD2. V shed 4 bases and J 5 bases; nucleotides not matched to a gene: 9. The CDR3 consists of 16 residues. This CDR3 is CASSWGLADSRETQYF. CDR3 DNA sequence: TGTGCCAGCAGTTGGGGACTAGCGGATTCTCGGGAGACCCAGTACTTC.

CDR3 sequence reads: CASSGAGTGDETQYF. CDR3 DNA sequence: TGTGCCAGCAGCGGGGCGGGGACCGGGGACGAGACCCAGTACTTC. The chain recombines TRBV28 with TRBJ2-5; D may be TRBD2 (6 bases). Trimming left V 6 bases short and J 5 bases short, with 19 bases between. The CDR3 is 15 residues long. The germline CDR1 and CDR2 sequences are MDHEN and SYDVKM.

This clonotype was recorded a few times. J is TRBJ2-5 and V is TRBV7-3, with 7 bases lining up with TRBD2. This CDR3 has 14 amino acids. The V gene's germline CDR1 is SGHTA and CDR2 FQGTGA. The V segment lost 1 base and the J segment 5 bases; nucleotides outside the gene matches: 4. The CDR3 here is CASSLNGGGETQYF. Written as DNA, the CDR3 is TGTGCCAGCAGCTTAAATGGCGGGGGTGAGACCCAGTACTTC.

This clonotype was observed a few times. This chain joins TRBV6-6 and TRBJ1-1; TRBD1 agrees at 8 bases. The junction had 13 bases not matched to a gene; V was cut back by 5 bases and J by 5 bases. This CDR3 region has 16 residues. CDR1 MNHNY and CDR2 SVGAGI come from the germline V gene (reference sequence). CDR3 bases: TGTGCCAGCAGTCAGCAGGGGGCTAGTCTCGTAACTGAAGCTTTCTTT. Translating gives CASSQQGASLVTEAFF.

V is TRBV7-3 and J is TRBJ1-6, with D hard to call. Trimming cost V 1 base and J 10 bases, with 11 bases left between them. The V gene's germline CDR1 is SGHTA and CDR2 FQGTGA. The CDR3 spans 14 residues. CDR3 sequence reads: CASSLNGIQSPLHF. The CDR3 DNA is TGTGCCAGCAGCTTAAATGGGATCCAATCACCCCTCCACTTT. The complete variable domain, with remaining parts taken from reference TRBV7-3 and TRBJ1-6, reads GAGVSQTPSNKVTEKGKYVELRCDPISGHTALYWYRQSLGQGPEFLIYFQGTGAADDSGLPNDRFFAVRPEGSVSTLKIQRTERGDSAVYLCASSLNGIQSPLHFGNGTRLTVT.

This clonotype was picked up many times. V is TRBV7-2 and J is TRBJ2-5; no firm D call. The V end lost 0 bases, the J end lost 9 bases, and 14 bases lay between the germline ends. The CDR3 loop spans 14 amino acids. CDR1 is SGHTA, CDR2 FQGNSA, per germline. The CDR3 sequence is CASSLAALSVAQYF. The DNA of the CDR3 is TGTGCCAGCAGCTTAGCGGCGCTCTCAGTGGCCCAGTACTTC. The whole variable domain, remainder taken from reference TRBV7-2 and TRBJ2-5, is GAGVSQSPSNKVTEKGKDVELRCDPISGHTALYWYRQSLGQGLEFLIYFQGNSAPDKSGLPSDRFSAERTGGSVSTLTIQRTQQEDSAVYLCASSLAALSVAQYFGPGTRLLVL.

V usage is TRBV10-3 and J usage is TRBJ2-3; the D gene is possibly TRBD2 (5 bases). The germline gives CDR1 ENHRY, CDR2 SYGVKD. V lost 11 bases, J lost 4 bases, and 16 bases lay in between. The CDR3 length is 13 residues. The CDR3 DNA sequence: TGTGCCGCCGGAGGCAGACTTTCAGATACGCAGTATTTT. The encoded protein is CAAGGRLSDTQYF.

This clonotype was recorded many times. The V and J genes are TRBV2 and TRBJ1-6; D might be TRBD1 (6 bases). This CDR3 comprises 11 residues. The germline V and J ends were trimmed by 6 bases and 9 bases, with 6 bases remaining between them. Germline-derived CDR1 and CDR2 are SNHLY and FYNNEI. The CDR3, as DNA: TGTGCCAGCAGACAGGGTTCACCCCTCCACTTT. This sequence encodes CASRQGSPLHF. Supplemented by reference TRBV2 and TRBJ1-6, the full variable domain reads EPEVTQTPSHQVTQMGQEVILRCVPISNHLYFYWYRQILGQKVEFLVSFYNNEISEKSEIFDDQFSVERPDGSNFTLKIRSTKLEDSAMYFCASRQGSPLHFGNGTRLTVT.

The chain combines TRBV19 with TRBJ1-5, with a tentative D call TRBD1 (6 bases). Trimming took off 7 bases at V and 0 bases at J, with 13 bases between the two ends. The CDR3 is 15 residues long. Per germline, CDR1 LNHDA and CDR2 SQIVND (reference sequence). The CDR3 protein is CASTPGQTSNQPQHF. The CDR3 DNA sequence: TGTGCCAGTACCCCCGGACAGACTAGCAATCAGCCCCAGCATTTT.

This clonotype was seen many times. V is TRBV6-2 or TRBV6-3 and J is TRBJ2-1, with 7 bases that match TRBD1. J lost 7 bases, V lost 4 bases, and 10 bases had no gene match. Germline-derived CDR1 and CDR2 are MNHEY and SVGEGT. This CDR3 spans 15 amino acids. Written as DNA, the CDR3 is TGTGCCAGCAGTTCCCCGACAGGGATGGGGAATGAGCAGTTCTTC. Encoded protein: CASSSPTGMGNEQFF.

In its sample, this clonotype was seen many times. The chain uses TRBV6-1 and TRBJ1-5, with D uncertain. Germline V lookup: CDR1 MNHNS, CDR2 SASEGT. This CDR3 has 16 residues. The V end was cut by 5 bases, the J end by 7 bases, with 21 bases between. Written as DNA, the CDR3 is TGTGCCAGCAGTACGCGTAGTGCGGTTTTGGGACAGCCCCAGCATTTT. Amino acids: CASSTRSAVLGQPQHF.

This clonotype was counted only a few times. V usage is TRBV28 and J usage is TRBJ2-2; D is possibly TRBD2 (5 bases). Trimming pared 8 bases from V and 5 bases from J, leaving 18 bases between. The CDR3 has 15 amino acids. CDR1 MDHEN and CDR2 SYDVKM come from the germline V gene. The chain's CDR3 is CASDGRKTGTGELFF. The CDR3 DNA sequence: TGTGCCAGCGACGGACGTAAAACGGGAACCGGGGAGCTGTTTTTT.

The sample holds a few counts of this clonotype. V and J are TRBV28 and TRBJ2-5, with no clear D. This CDR3 has 14 residues. Germline values: CDR1 MDHEN, CDR2 SYDVKM. V shed 3 bases and J shed 5 bases, with 13 bases lying between them. CDR3 nucleotides: TGTGCCAGCAGTTTCGCCACAGAAGGCGAGACCCAGTACTTC. It codes for CASSFATEGETQYF.

The chain carries TRBV20-1 and TRBJ1-6; D is perhaps TRBD1 (5 bases). The CDR3 covers 13 residues. Trimming took off 3 bases at V and 5 bases at J, with 8 bases between the two ends. The germline gives CDR1 DFQATT, CDR2 SNEGSKA (reference sequence). This chain's CDR3 is CSASPGNNSPLHF. The CDR3 region has the DNA TGCAGTGCTAGTCCAGGGAATAATTCACCCCTCCACTTT.

This chain connects TRBV6-2 or TRBV6-3 to TRBJ2-1; TRBD2 matches 9 bases. This CDR3 spans 18 amino acids. The germline gives CDR1 MNHEY, CDR2 SVGEGT. V lost 5 bases and J lost 6; bases outside the gene matches: 17. CDR3 sequence (DNA): TGTGCCAGCAGTGAAATCCCGGGACTAGCAGTCGTAGTCAATGAGCAGTTCTTC. Protein: CASSEIPGLAVVVNEQFF.

This clonotype was observed at least ten times. The rearrangement joins TRBV20-1 to TRBJ2-5; 8 nucleotides line up with TRBD2. The CDR3 is 14 amino acids. Germline V gene data show CDR1 as DFQATT and CDR2 as SNEGSKA (reference sequence). J lost 1 base, V lost 5 bases, and 6 bases had no gene match. The CDR3 nucleotides read TGCAGTGCTGCCTTAGCGGGACTCCAAGAGACCCAGTACTTC. It specifies CSAALAGLQETQYF.

The chain links TRBV12-3 or TRBV12-4 to TRBJ2-3; 7 bases are shared with TRBD1. The CDR3 extends over 17 amino acids. The J segment lost 2 bases and the V segment lost 6 bases, leaving 14 bases of the junction unmatched. The CDR3 DNA reads TGTGCCAGCAGACCATCTCAGACAGGGAAATTCACAGATACGCAGTATTTT. Translation gives CASRPSQTGKFTDTQYF.

This clonotype showed up just a few times. The CDR3 DNA reads as TGTGCCAGCACCCCTTGGGACCCCGTCTCGGGCTACACCTTC. It specifies CASTPWDPVSGYTF. The chain has TRBV12-3 or TRBV12-4 and TRBJ1-2; tentatively, D is TRBD1 (5 bases). The CDR3 has 14 amino acids. Deletions cut 7 bases from V and 8 bases from J, with 20 bases between.

There are a few counts of this clonotype. The chain employs TRBV29-1 and TRBJ2-5; D remains unclear. Deletions cut 5 bases from V and 0 bases from J, with 10 bases between. In germline, CDR1 is SQVTM, CDR2 ANQGSEA. The CDR3 covers 13 residues. CDR3 nucleotide sequence: TGCAGCGTTAGGGTTCCGTACCAAGAGACCCAGTACTTC. Translated: CSVRVPYQETQYF.

This clonotype was observed a few times. This rearrangement joins TRBV2 to TRBJ2-5; D might be TRBD2 (6 bases). Trimming removed 10 bases at V and 6 bases at J, with 18 bases between. CDR3 size: 13 residues. Germline CDR1 reads SNHLY; CDR2 reads FYNNEI. As DNA, the CDR3 is TGTGCCACCCCGGGACTGCCCTCGAAGACCCAGTACTTC. The encoded protein is CATPGLPSKTQYF.

V is TRBV27 and J is TRBJ1-1; D is ambiguous. V was pared by 4 bases and J by 0 bases, with 9 bases between. CDR1 and CDR2 from the germline V gene are MNHEY and SMNVEV (reference sequence). This CDR3 has 14 residues. The CDR3 bases are TGTGCCAGCAGTTCCCCAGGACTGAACACTGAAGCTTTCTTT. This gives the protein CASSSPGLNTEAFF.

This clonotype was counted ten times or more. The gene calls are TRBV5-1 and TRBJ2-1; perhaps TRBD2 as D (6 bases). V lost 5 bases and J 8 bases, leaving 17 bases between the germline ends. From germline, CDR1 is SGHRS and CDR2 YFSETQ. The length of the CDR3 is 14 residues. In nucleotides, the CDR3 is TGCGCCAGCAGGGGAGGACTAATTGGTTATGAGCAGTTCTTC. Translating gives CASRGGLIGYEQFF.

This clonotype was counted a few times. The chain has TRBV7-6 and TRBJ1-1; 7 bases match TRBD1. The V and J ends lost 4 bases and 4 bases, in that order; junction bases with no gene match: 9. Germline CDR1 reads SGHVS; CDR2 reads FNYEAQ. This CDR3 has 15 amino acids. The CDR3 reads CASSSRDSLGTEAFF. The CDR3 DNA reads TGTGCCAGCAGCTCCCGGGACAGTCTAGGCACTGAAGCTTTCTTT.